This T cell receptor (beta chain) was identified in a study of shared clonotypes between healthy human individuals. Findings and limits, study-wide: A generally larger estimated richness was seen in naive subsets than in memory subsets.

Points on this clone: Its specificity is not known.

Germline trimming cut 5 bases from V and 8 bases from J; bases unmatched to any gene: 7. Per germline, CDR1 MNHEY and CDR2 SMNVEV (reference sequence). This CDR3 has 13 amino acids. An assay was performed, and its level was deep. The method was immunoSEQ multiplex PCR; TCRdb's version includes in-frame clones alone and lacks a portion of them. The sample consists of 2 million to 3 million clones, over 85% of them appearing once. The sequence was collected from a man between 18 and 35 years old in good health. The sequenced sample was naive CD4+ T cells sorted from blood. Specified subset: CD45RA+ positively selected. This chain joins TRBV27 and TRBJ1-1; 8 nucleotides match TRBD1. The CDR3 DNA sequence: TGTGCCAGCAGTCCCTACGGGACAGGCGAAGCTTTCTTT. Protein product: CASSPYGTGEAFF.